This passage covers 20 T cell receptor beta chains from one sample sequenced in a study of OX40 agonist ivuxolimab in advanced cancers. Sequencing used immunoSEQ multiplex PCR; TCRdb keeps in-frame clones, though not all of them. The table has tens of thousands of clones, about 87% seen once; the top ten hold 2.5% to 3%. This material consisted of CD4+ or CD8+ T cells sorted from blood, taken in a trial of the OX40 agonist ivuxolimab. These receptors were collected from an adult with an advanced solid tumor such as melanoma, head and neck, liver or kidney cancer.

On this clone: Germline and junction disagree at one end, which may indicate a read error. This chain links TRBV5-4 with TRBJ1-1; tentative D call: TRBD1 (5 bases). The V gene's germline CDR1 is SGHNT and CDR2 YYREEE (reference sequence). This CDR3 has 15 residues. CDR3: CASSLGLGDGTEAFF. The CDR3 nucleotides read TGTGCCAGCAGTTTGGGTTTGGGGGACGGCACTGAAGCTTTCTTT.

V gene TRBV6-5 combines with J gene TRBJ1-1; 9 nucleotides match TRBD1. Germline assignment: CDR1 MNHEY and CDR2 SVGAGI. The V gene end was trimmed by 4 bases and the J gene end by 11 bases; junction bases not matched to a gene: 5. The CDR3 sequence is 12 residues long. CDR3 sequence reads: CASSFRDRVAFF. For the CDR3, the DNA is TGTGCCAGCAGTTTCCGGGACAGGGTGGCTTTCTTT.

The chain has TRBV19 and TRBJ1-1; D not certain. The CDR3 is 13 amino acids. Between the trimmed V and J ends, which lost 5 bases and 1 base, there was a span of 8 bases. Germline values: CDR1 LNHDA, CDR2 SQIVND (reference sequence). CDR3 sequence: CASSLNGNTEAFF. The CDR3 nucleotides are TGTGCCAGTAGTCTCAACGGGAACACTGAAGCTTTCTTT.

The CDR3 DNA reads TGTGCCAGCAGTATCGGGGGCCAAGAGACCCAGTACTTC. Its translation is CASSIGGQETQYF. This chain uses TRBV6-6 with TRBJ2-5, with D perhaps TRBD2 (6 bases). Germline CDR1 and CDR2: MNHNY and SVGAGI (reference sequence). This CDR3 has 13 amino acids. The V end lost 5 bases, the J end lost 1 base, and 8 bases lay between the germline ends.

This clone was recorded only once. V is TRBV5-1 and J is TRBJ1-2, with 9 bases aligning to TRBD1. The CDR3 loop spans 15 amino acids. CDR1 and CDR2 (germline): SGHRS, YFSETQ. After removal of 4 bases from V and 0 bases from J, the junction contained 4 bases not matched to a gene. The CDR3 reads CASSPGTGPNYGYTF. The CDR3 DNA is TGCGCCAGCAGCCCCGGGACAGGGCCTAACTATGGCTACACCTTC. The variable domain in full, completed from reference TRBV5-1 and TRBJ1-2, reads KAGVTQTPRYLIKTRGQQVTLSCSPISGHRSVSWYQQTPGQGLQFLFEYFSETQRNKGNFPGRFSGRQFSNSRSEMNVSTLELGDSALYLCASSPGTGPNYGYTFGSGTRLTVV.

This chain joins TRBV5-1 and TRBJ2-3, with 8 nucleotides matching TRBD2. CDR3 size: 14 residues. Germline lookup yields CDR1 SGHRS and CDR2 YFSETQ. V shed 3 bases, J shed 2 bases, and the junction held 2 bases outside the gene matches. For the CDR3, the DNA is TGCGCCAGCAGCTCGGGGGGGAACACAGATACGCAGTATTTT. Its protein product is CASSSGGNTDTQYF.

The genes are TRBV5-1 and TRBJ2-5; D remains unclear. The V gene's germline CDR1 is SGHRS and CDR2 YFSETQ. The CDR3 is made up of 13 amino acids. The V end lost 0 bases, the J end lost 5 bases, and 8 bases lay between the germline ends. Here the CDR3 DNA reads TGCGCCAGCAGCTTGGCAGGTGACGAGACCCAGTACTTC. As protein: CASSLAGDETQYF.

CDR3 sequence (DNA): TGTGCCAGTAGTAGAGCCGGGACTAGCGGGGGCACAGATACGCAGTATTTT. Amino acids: CASSRAGTSGGTDTQYF. The chain uses TRBV19 and TRBJ2-3; 13 bases map to TRBD2. Trimming cost V 4 bases and J 1 base; bases outside gene matches: 5. The CDR3 sequence is 17 residues long. Germline CDR1 reads LNHDA; CDR2 reads SQIVND (reference sequence).

This sequence joins TRBV30 and TRBJ2-1; TRBD2 might be the D (7 bases). The germline V gene has CDR1 GTSNPN and CDR2 SVGIG (reference sequence). The V and J ends lost 2 bases and 6 bases respectively, with 14 bases between them. There are 14 residues in the CDR3. Here the CDR3 DNA reads TGTGCCTGGAGTAGGGGGGGCGTCGTCAATGAGCAGTTCTTC. It encodes CAWSRGGVVNEQFF.

The chain recombines TRBV5-4 with TRBJ1-1; 8 bases agree with TRBD1. Losses at the gene ends were 3 bases for V and 3 bases for J; bases not matched to a gene: 4. There are 14 residues in the CDR3. Germline CDR1 SGHNT, CDR2 YYREEE (reference sequence). The CDR3 loop is CASSWQDRDTEAFF. Written as DNA, the CDR3 is TGTGCCAGCAGCTGGCAGGACAGGGACACTGAAGCTTTCTTT.

This clone was seen once. The V call is TRBV4-3, the J call TRBJ2-7; 9 bases are a match to TRBD1. The length of the CDR3 is 17 residues. V shed 4 bases and J 1 base; nucleotides not matched to a gene: 11. Germline V gene data show CDR1 as LGHNA and CDR2 as YSLEER. CDR3 nucleotide sequence: TGCGCCAGCAGCCCTCACCCTGGGGGGACAGGGTCCTACGAGCAGTACTTC. Its translation: CASSPHPGGTGSYEQYF.

The genes are TRBV28 and TRBJ2-3; D is undetermined. The CDR3 has 15 residues. Trimming removed 4 bases at V and 0 bases at J, with 11 bases between. Germline V gene sequence: CDR1 MDHEN, CDR2 SYDVKM. The CDR3 loop reads CASSSPGSSTDTQYF. CDR3 coding DNA: TGTGCCAGCAGTTCCCCTGGCTCTAGCACAGATACGCAGTATTTT. Looking up the rest from reference TRBV28 and TRBJ2-3 gives the full variable domain: DVKVTQSSRYLVKRTGEKVFLECVQDMDHENMFWYRQDPGLGLRLIYFSYDVKMKEKGDIPEGYSVSREKKERFSLILESASTNQTSMYLCASSSPGSSTDTQYFGPGTRLTVL.

This chain connects TRBV28 to TRBJ1-5; D perhaps matches TRBD1 (6 bases). V lost 1 base and J lost 2, with 15 bases in between. The germline CDR1 and CDR2 sequences are MDHEN and SYDVKM. The CDR3 has 17 amino acids. The CDR3 loop is CASSLLSGGAGNQPQHF. CDR3 DNA: TGTGCCAGCAGTTTATTAAGTGGGGGGGCGGGCAATCAGCCCCAGCATTTT.

The V call is TRBV7-2, the J call TRBJ2-7; the D is unclear. The V gene lost 3 bases and the J gene lost 5 bases, with 11 bases spanning the gap. Germline V gene data show CDR1 as SGHTA and CDR2 as FQGNSA. This CDR3 comprises 13 residues. The CDR3 loop reads CASSFGFADEQYF. CDR3 in DNA: TGTGCCAGCAGCTTTGGGTTTGCCGACGAGCAGTACTTC.

V and J are TRBV7-9 and TRBJ2-5; D is unclear. V was pared by 2 bases and J by 4 bases, with 8 bases between. Germline lookup yields CDR1 SEHNR and CDR2 FQNEAQ (reference sequence). This CDR3 contains 13 residues. CDR3 protein: CASSLLGIETQYF. CDR3 bases: TGTGCCAGCAGCTTACTAGGGATAGAGACCCAGTACTTC.

The V gene is TRBV7-9, the J gene TRBJ2-7; no firm D call. Germline V gene lookup returns CDR1 SEHNR and CDR2 FQNEAQ (reference sequence). Trimming removed 8 bases at V and 2 bases at J, with 7 bases between. The CDR3 is made up of 11 amino acids. The CDR3 region has the DNA TGTGCCAGCGGGGTAGCCTACGAGCAGTACGTC. Encoded protein: CASGVAYEQYV.

J is TRBJ1-2 and V is TRBV7-9; D ambiguous. This CDR3 comprises 14 residues. V was shortened by 1 base and J by 5 bases, with 11 bases between the two germline ends. CDR1 and CDR2 from the germline V gene are SEHNR and FQNEAQ (reference sequence). In DNA, the CDR3 is TGTGCCAGCAGCTTAGAGTGGGCAGGTTATGGCTACACCTTC. It codes for CASSLEWAGYGYTF. The full variable domain, in which reference TRBV7-9 and TRBJ1-2 provide the parts outside the CDR3, is DTGVSQNPRHKITKRGQNVTFRCDPISEHNRLYWYRQTLGQGPEFLTYFQNEAQLEKSRLLSDRFSAERPKGSFSTLEIQRTEQGDSAMYLCASSLEWAGYGYTFGSGTRLTVV.

J is TRBJ2-2 and V is TRBV5-8, with TRBD1 as a possible D gene (6 bases). V dropped 4 bases and J dropped 5 bases, with 12 bases sitting between them. The CDR3 covers 14 residues. Germline V gives CDR1 SGHTS, CDR2 YDEGEE. The CDR3 bases are TGTGCCAGCAGCGGGTGGCAGGGGACCGGGGAGCTGTTTTTT. Amino acid sequence: CASSGWQGTGELFF.

This clone was detected only once. The chain uses TRBV6-5 and TRBJ1-5; possibly TRBD1 for D (6 bases). This CDR3 is built from 14 residues. Germline lookup yields CDR1 MNHEY and CDR2 SVGAGI. Trimming took 6 bases from V and 0 from J, leaving 9 bases between them. The CDR3 DNA is TGTGCCAGCAGCTGGGACATTAGCAATCAGCCCCAGCATTTT. Its translation: CASSWDISNQPQHF.

The chain joins TRBV27 to TRBJ2-7, with D perhaps TRBD1 (5 bases). The germline V gene has CDR1 MNHEY and CDR2 SMNVEV (reference sequence). The CDR3 loop spans 14 amino acids. Trimming cost V 5 bases and J 0 bases, with 11 bases left between them. CDR3 amino acids: CASSRTLSSYEQYV. The CDR3 DNA sequence: TGTGCCAGCAGTAGGACACTCAGCTCCTACGAGCAGTACGTC.